The clone carrying this T cell receptor beta chain has a handful of counts. This sample stems from a study of regulatory T cells in long-lasting Graves disease. The authors built TCR beta libraries using iRepertoire HTBI primers and Arm-PCR of CDR3 regions. One entry per CDR3 protein results from TCRdb running MiXCR on the multiplex PCR reads. The sample yields about 460,000 distinct CDR3 sequences, about 14% seen once. Noted time point: newly diagnosed GD, antithyroid drugs for less than 3 months. With RNA extracted from PBMCs as input, the TCR library was made. V shed 7 bases and J 6 bases; nucleotides not matched to a gene: 8. The CDR3 covers 15 residues. Looked up from germline, CDR1 is KGHDR and CDR2 is SFDVKD. These data also featured in a second study, about T cells in Graves' hyperthyroidism and ophthalmopathy.

The J gene is TRBJ2-2, the V gene TRBV24-1; 9 positions match TRBD1. This receptor was obtained from a woman in her forties or fifties with Graves disease. Sample: peripheral blood mononuclear cells (PBMCs), taken at new diagnosis, from a patient treated with antithyroid drugs. The CDR3 here is CATSPGTGFAGELFF. CDR3 bases: TGTGCCACCAGCCCCGGGACAGGGTTCGCCGGGGAGCTGTTTTTT.